The sequence of this TCR beta chain was determined in a study of human T cells and chemical hapten exposure. Whole-study results and caveats: Unchanged with DPC sensitization were TCRs above 1 in 1000 frequency.

In germline, CDR1 is MNHEY, CDR2 SVGEGT. Trimming took 10 bases from V and 2 from J; bases not matched to a gene: 6. The CDR3 loop spans 13 amino acids. TCRdb passed the RACE reads through MiXCR, listing each CDR3 protein once. The sample carries some 250,000 distinct CDR3 sequences, almost 8% recorded once. This clonotype was detected ten times or more. Its antigen is unidentified. The time point was: pre-sensitization, week 0. Regarding treatment: therapeutic diphenylcyclopropenone sensitization with weekly scalp DPC. Someone pulled total RNA out of unfractionated whole blood. This sequence was found in a man between 18 and 35 years old with alopecia areata. Some clones in this sample may be carry-over from other donors' samples. The V and J genes are TRBV6-2 or TRBV6-3 and TRBJ2-3; TRBD1 matches at 7 bases. This specimen consisted of whole blood, obtained in connection with sensitization to the hapten diphenylcyclopropenone (DPC). CDR3 protein: CATRDSDTDTQYF. The CDR3 coding sequence is TGTGCCACCCGGGACAGTGACACAGATACGCAGTATTTT.